This passage covers 5 T cell receptor beta chains from one sample sequenced in a study of CD8 T cells in ankylosing spondylitis. These TCRs' antigens remain unknown. General observations from the study: Characteristic of ankylosing spondylitis blood, it appeared, was a TCR beta motif comprising about eight highly homologous variants.

TCRdb independently ran MiXCR on the 5' RACE reads; one entry per CDR3 protein. The sample shows fewer than 450,000 distinct CDR3 sequences, approximately 17% of them seen only once. What was sequenced was blood, either unsorted or a sorted T cell fraction (not recorded which). The receptors here all came from a male donor with ankylosing spondylitis.

In this sample, this clonotype turned up many times. The V gene is TRBV10-3, the J gene TRBJ2-3; maybe TRBD1 (6 bases). V was cut by 3 bases and J by 6 bases, with 16 bases left in between. Germline CDR1 and CDR2: ENHRY and SYGVKD. This CDR3 is built from 15 residues. This CDR3 is CAISDPGRTGDTQYF. The CDR3 region has the DNA TGTGCCATCAGTGACCCCGGACGCACAGGGGATACGCAGTATTTT.

This clonotype showed up just once. The chain links TRBV6-1 to TRBJ2-4; D might be TRBD2 (5 bases). Germline-derived CDR1 and CDR2 are MNHNS and SASEGT. The CDR3 sequence is 17 residues long. V dropped 6 bases and J dropped 0 bases, with 18 bases sitting between them. The CDR3 coding sequence is TGTGCCAGCAGCCCCGGAGGAGGCCTACTAGCCAAAAACATTCAGTACTTC. Its translation is CASSPGGGLLAKNIQYF.

CDR3 sequence: CASSAAGTYTDTQYF. The CDR3, as DNA: TGTGCCAGCAGTGCGGCGGGGACTTACACAGATACGCAGTATTTT. V is TRBV2 and J is TRBJ2-3; maybe TRBD2 (6 bases). CDR1 is SNHLY, CDR2 FYNNEI, per germline. The V and J ends lost 4 bases and 2 bases respectively, with 13 bases between them. This CDR3 spans 15 amino acids.

The gene calls are TRBV5-1 and TRBJ1-3; D is unclear. Trimming stripped 0 bases from V and 0 bases from J, with 19 bases between. Germline V CDR1 and CDR2: SGHRS, YFSETQ. The CDR3 has 19 amino acids. The DNA for the CDR3 is TGCGCCAGCAGCTTGGATGGTGTTCGGTTTCCGGACTCTGGAAACACCATATATTTT. Protein product: CASSLDGVRFPDSGNTIYF.

This clonotype was found many times. The chain employs TRBV12-3 or TRBV12-4 and TRBJ1-4; 7 bases are shared with TRBD1. V dropped 2 bases and J dropped 6; count of bases not matched to a gene: 3. The CDR3 length is 14 residues. DNA of the CDR3: TGTGCCAGCAGTTTAAGACAGGGTCATGAAAAACTGTTTTTT. Translated, it gives CASSLRQGHEKLFF.